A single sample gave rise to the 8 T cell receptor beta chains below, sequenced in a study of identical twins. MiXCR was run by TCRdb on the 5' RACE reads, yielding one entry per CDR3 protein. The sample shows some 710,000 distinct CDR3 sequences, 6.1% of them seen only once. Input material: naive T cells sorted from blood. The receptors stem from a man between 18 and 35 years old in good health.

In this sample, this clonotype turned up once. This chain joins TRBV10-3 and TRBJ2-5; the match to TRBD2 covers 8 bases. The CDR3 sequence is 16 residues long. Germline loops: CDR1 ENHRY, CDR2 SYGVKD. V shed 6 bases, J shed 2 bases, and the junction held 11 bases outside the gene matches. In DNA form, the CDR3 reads TGTGCCATCAGCCCCCGGGCAGCGGGAGAGCAAGAGACCCAGTACTTC. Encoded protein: CAISPRAAGEQETQYF.

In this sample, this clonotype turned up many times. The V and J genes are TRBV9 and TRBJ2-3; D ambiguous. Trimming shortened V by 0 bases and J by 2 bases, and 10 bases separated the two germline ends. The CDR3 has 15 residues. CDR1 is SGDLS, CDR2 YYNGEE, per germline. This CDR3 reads CASSVGPELTDTQYF. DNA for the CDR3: TGTGCCAGCAGCGTAGGGCCGGAGCTCACAGATACGCAGTATTTT.

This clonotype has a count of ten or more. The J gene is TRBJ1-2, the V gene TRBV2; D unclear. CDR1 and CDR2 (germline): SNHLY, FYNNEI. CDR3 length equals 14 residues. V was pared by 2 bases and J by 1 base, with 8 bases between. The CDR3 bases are TGTGCCAGCAGTGAAACGGCGGATAACTATGGCTACACCTTC. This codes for CASSETADNYGYTF.

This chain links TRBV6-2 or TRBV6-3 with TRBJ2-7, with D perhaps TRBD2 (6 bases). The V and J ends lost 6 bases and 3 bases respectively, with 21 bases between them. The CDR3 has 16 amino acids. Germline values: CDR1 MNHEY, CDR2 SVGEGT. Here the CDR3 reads CASSPWGVRTLYEQYF. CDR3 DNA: TGTGCCAGCAGCCCTTGGGGGGTAAGGACGCTCTACGAGCAGTACTTC.

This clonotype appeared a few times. In nucleotides, the CDR3 is TGTGCCAGCAGCGACAGGGTTCTCGATGGCTACACCTTC. Its translation is CASSDRVLDGYTF. The V call is TRBV7-9, the J call TRBJ1-2; 7 positions agree with TRBD1. Germline assignment: CDR1 SEHNR and CDR2 FQNEAQ (reference sequence). Unmatched junction bases numbered 6, after V lost 5 bases and J lost 6 bases. CDR3 length: 13 residues.

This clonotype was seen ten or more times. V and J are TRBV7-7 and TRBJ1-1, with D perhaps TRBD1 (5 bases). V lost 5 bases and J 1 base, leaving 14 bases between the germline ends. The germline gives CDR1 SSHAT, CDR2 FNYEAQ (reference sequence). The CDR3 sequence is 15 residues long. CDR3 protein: CASSPHLGENTEAFF. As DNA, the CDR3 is TGTGCCAGCAGCCCCCACTTGGGGGAGAACACTGAAGCTTTCTTT.

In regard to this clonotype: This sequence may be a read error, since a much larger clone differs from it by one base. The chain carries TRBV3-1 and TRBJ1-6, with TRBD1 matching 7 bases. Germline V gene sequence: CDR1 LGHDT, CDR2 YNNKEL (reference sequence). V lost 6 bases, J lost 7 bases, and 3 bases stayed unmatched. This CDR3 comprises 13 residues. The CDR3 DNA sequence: TGTGCCAGCAGAGACAGGGAGAATTCACCCCTCCACTTT. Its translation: CASRDRENSPLHF.

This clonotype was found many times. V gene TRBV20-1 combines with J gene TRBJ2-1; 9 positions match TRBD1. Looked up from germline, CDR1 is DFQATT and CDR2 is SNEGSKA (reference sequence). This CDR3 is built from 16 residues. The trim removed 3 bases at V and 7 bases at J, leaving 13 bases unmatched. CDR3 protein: CSASTPQGAVRNEQFF. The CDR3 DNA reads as TGCAGTGCTAGCACCCCACAGGGGGCGGTAAGGAATGAGCAGTTCTTC.